The 21 T cell receptor beta chains below come from one sample, sequenced in a study of cytomegalovirus exposure and HLA in healthy donors. PCR primers comprised 60 Vbeta and 13 Jbeta primers. Sequencing was performed with immunoSEQ multiplex PCR; in TCRdb, only in-frame clones are kept and a portion is missing. The table records some 180,000 clones, 77% of them present only once. Sequenced: PBMCs. These receptors came from a woman aged 60-70 years in good health and CMV-seropositive.

The CDR3, as DNA: TGTGCCAGCAGCTTAGTTGGCTGGACAGGGTCATACGAGCAGTACTTC. Its translation is CASSLVGWTGSYEQYF. V is TRBV11-2 and J is TRBJ2-7, with 8 bases matching TRBD1. The CDR3 totals 16 residues. With 1 base clipped from V and 4 bases from J, the junction kept 9 bases outside the gene matches. The V gene's germline CDR1 is SGHAT and CDR2 FQNNGV.

This rearrangement joins TRBV6-5 to TRBJ2-3, with D possibly matching TRBD1 (5 bases). CDR3 length: 12 residues. Looked up from germline, CDR1 is MNHEY and CDR2 is SVGAGI. V lost 2 bases and J lost 6, with 6 bases in between. CDR3 region: CASSYNRDTQYF. The CDR3 coding sequence is TGTGCCAGCAGTTACAACAGGGATACGCAGTATTTT.

This clone was detected once. The chain carries TRBV28 and TRBJ1-5; 7 nucleotides match TRBD1. Unmatched junction bases numbered 8, after V lost 6 bases and J lost 0 bases. Germline CDR1 MDHEN, CDR2 SYDVKM. CDR3 length equals 16 residues. CDR3 in amino acids: CASSRGGTASNQPQHF. DNA for the CDR3: TGTGCCAGCAGCCGGGGTGGGACAGCTAGCAATCAGCCCCAGCATTTT.

The CDR3 region is CASSVGGDRVNTEAFF. Here the CDR3 DNA reads TGTGCCAGCAGCGTTGGGGGGGACAGGGTGAACACTGAAGCTTTCTTT. This chain uses TRBV27 with TRBJ1-1, with 9 bases matching TRBD1. Germline V gene data show CDR1 as MNHEY and CDR2 as SMNVEV (reference sequence). V lost 6 bases, J lost 0 bases, and 8 bases stayed unmatched. The CDR3 runs 16 residues.

Only a few counts were recorded for this clone. The chain couples TRBV10-3 to TRBJ2-5, with a possible D match to TRBD1 (6 bases). Trimming took off 8 bases at V and 1 base at J, with 17 bases between the two ends. The CDR3 consists of 15 residues. Germline CDR1 is ENHRY and CDR2 is SYGVKD. For the CDR3, the DNA is TGTGCCATCGCCCAACGACAGGTCCTCCAAGAGACCCAGTACTTC. Residues: CAIAQRQVLQETQYF.

The chain carries TRBV28 and TRBJ1-4; 11 nucleotides align to TRBD1. Germline CDR1 reads MDHEN; CDR2 reads SYDVKM. The CDR3 length is 13 residues. V lost 6 bases, J lost 8 bases, and 2 bases stayed unmatched. The DNA for the CDR3 is TGTGCCAGCAGGGACAGGGGGCGAGAAAAACTGTTTTTT. Protein: CASRDRGREKLFF. Based on the CDR3 plus reference TRBV28 and TRBJ1-4, the full variable domain is DVKVTQSSRYLVKRTGEKVFLECVQDMDHENMFWYRQDPGLGLRLIYFSYDVKMKEKGDIPEGYSVSREKKERFSLILESASTNQTSMYLCASRDRGREKLFFGSGTQLSVL.

The rearrangement uses TRBV5-4 and TRBJ1-1, with 10 bases that match TRBD1. This CDR3 has 15 amino acids. The J segment lost 4 bases and the V segment lost 4 bases, leaving 7 bases of the junction unmatched. Per the germline V gene, CDR1 is SGHNT and CDR2 is YYREEE (reference sequence). The CDR3 protein is CASSGDRGKGTEAFF. The CDR3 coding sequence is TGTGCCAGCAGCGGGGACAGGGGAAAGGGCACTGAAGCTTTCTTT.

The chain uses TRBV10-1 and TRBJ2-4; tentative D call: TRBD1 (6 bases). The CDR3 runs 18 residues. The germline V gene encodes CDR1 WNHNN and CDR2 SYGVQD (reference sequence). The V and J ends lost 9 bases and 1 base respectively, with 25 bases between them. The CDR3 is CASPPGTPERRAKNIQYF. CDR3 DNA sequence: TGCGCCAGTCCCCCTGGGACACCTGAACGGCGGGCCAAAAACATTCAGTACTTC.

Comment on this clone: Germline is not matched at one junction end, which may reflect a read error. The CDR3 region is CASSLFGTSGSLAKNSQYF. CDR3 nucleotides: TGTGCCAGCAGTTTGTTCGGGACTAGCGGGTCGTTGGCCAAAAACAGTCAGTACTTC. The J gene is TRBJ2-4, the V gene TRBV27; 12 bases align to TRBD2. Germline CDR1 MNHEY, CDR2 SMNVEV (reference sequence). This CDR3 has 19 amino acids.

The chain has TRBV2 and TRBJ2-1, with a tentative D call TRBD2 (5 bases). V shed 2 bases and J shed 12 bases, with 8 bases lying between them. The germline V gene encodes CDR1 SNHLY and CDR2 FYNNEI. This CDR3 spans 11 amino acids. The CDR3 nucleotides read TGTGCCAGCAGTGAATCACGGGGGCAGTTCTTC. This gives the protein CASSESRGQFF.

The chain uses TRBV28 and TRBJ1-1, with TRBD1 matching 9 bases. V shed 7 bases, J shed 11 bases, and the junction held 14 bases outside the gene matches. From germline, CDR1 is MDHEN and CDR2 SYDVKM. This CDR3 is built from 14 residues. The CDR3 loop is CASNPGQGVPRAFF. In DNA, the CDR3 is TGTGCCAGCAATCCGGGACAGGGCGTCCCTAGGGCTTTCTTT.

This chain uses TRBV19 with TRBJ2-7; 9 bases map to TRBD1. Germline V gene lookup returns CDR1 LNHDA and CDR2 SQIVND (reference sequence). The CDR3 is 15 residues long. V shed 1 base and J 2 bases; nucleotides not matched to a gene: 3. CDR3 loop: CASSIGTGDTYEQYF. The CDR3 DNA reads TGTGCCAGTAGTATAGGGACAGGGGACACCTACGAGCAGTACTTC.

The chain carries TRBV6-1 and TRBJ1-3, with 9 nucleotides matching TRBD1. Trimming took 2 bases from V and 4 from J; bases not matched to a gene: 3. The CDR3 is 15 amino acids. CDR1 is MNHNS, CDR2 SASEGT, per germline. The DNA for the CDR3 is TGTGCCAGCAGTGAAAGGGACAGGGTCGGAAACACCATATATTTT. Translation gives CASSERDRVGNTIYF.

The chain has TRBV6-1 and TRBJ2-7; D may be TRBD1 (6 bases). CDR3 length: 13 residues. Trimming stripped 6 bases from V and 0 bases from J, with 9 bases between. The germline gives CDR1 MNHNS, CDR2 SASEGT. Here the CDR3 DNA reads TGTGCCAGCAGCGGACAGAGCTCCTACGAGCAGTACTTC. Amino acids: CASSGQSSYEQYF.

CDR3: CAWSGVVGGGDTQYF. The CDR3 nucleotides read TGTGCCTGGAGTGGTGTTGTGGGAGGGGGAGATACGCAGTATTTT. The rearrangement links TRBV30 to TRBJ2-3, with D perhaps matching TRBD2 (7 bases). Trimming took 1 base from V and 5 from J, leaving 16 bases between them. In germline, CDR1 is GTSNPN, CDR2 SVGIG (reference sequence). This CDR3 is 15 amino acids long.

The chain has TRBV6-6 and TRBJ2-7; D is unclear. The ends were cut back, 4 bases at V and 2 bases at J, with 15 bases in the middle. CDR3 size: 15 residues. CDR1 and CDR2 (germline): MNHNY, SVGAGI (reference sequence). The CDR3 DNA reads as TGTGCCAGCAGTTCCACAGTTCCCGTAACCTACGAGCAGTACTTC. This gives the protein CASSSTVPVTYEQYF.

The J gene is TRBJ1-4, the V gene TRBV7-9, with D maybe TRBD1 (5 bases). Germline V lookup: CDR1 SEHNR, CDR2 FQNEAQ (reference sequence). The CDR3 totals 15 residues. V gave up 5 bases and J gave up 0 bases, with 10 bases separating them. The CDR3 DNA follows: TGTGCCAGCAGCCCCGACAGAGCAACTAATGAAAAACTGTTTTTT. Residues: CASSPDRATNEKLFF.

The rearrangement uses TRBV6-1 and TRBJ2-5; TRBD2 might be the D (5 bases). CDR1 is MNHNS and CDR2 is SASEGT in the germline V gene. The CDR3 covers 15 residues. V gave up 6 bases and J gave up 7 bases, with 21 bases separating them. The CDR3 region is CASRWSGEGGGTQYF. The DNA of the CDR3 is TGTGCCAGCAGATGGTCAGGTGAGGGTGGTGGGACCCAGTACTTC.

Notes on this clone: It is unclear where the CDR3 begins or ends on the DNA, so no DNA is shown, and the CDR3 is as TCRdb lists it. The CDR3: CASSFLWSGTMVSEQYF. The chain carries TRBV11-2 and TRBJ2-7; TRBD1 was called by the table and not checked on the DNA. From its first to its last residue, the CDR3 has 17 amino acids. Germline CDR1 SGHAT, CDR2 FQNNGV.

This sequence joins TRBV18 and TRBJ2-7; D possibly corresponds to TRBD1 (6 bases). The CDR3 is made up of 14 amino acids. From germline, CDR1 is KGHSH and CDR2 LQKENI. Deletions cut 3 bases from V and 2 bases from J, with 11 bases between. The CDR3 DNA follows: TGTGCCAGCTCACCCTGGACAGACCCCTACGAGCAGTACTTC. Its translation: CASSPWTDPYEQYF.

This chain connects TRBV7-3 to TRBJ2-2; 8 bases map to TRBD2. V dropped 4 bases and J dropped 5; count of bases not matched to a gene: 9. The germline V gene encodes CDR1 SGHTA and CDR2 FQGTGA. This CDR3 has 16 amino acids. The CDR3 protein is CASSSGAGLGTGELFF. The CDR3 DNA sequence: TGTGCCAGCAGCTCCGGAGCGGGACTAGGAACCGGGGAGCTGTTTTTT.